The next 20 T cell receptor beta chains were all read from a single sample in a study of cytomegalovirus exposure and HLA in healthy donors. The PCR used 60 Vbeta and 13 Jbeta primers. Profiled with immunoSEQ multiplex PCR; TCRdb holds only in-frame clones, not every one. Of 200,000 to 250,000 clones in the sample, approximately 82% were seen once. The source material was PBMCs. The origin of the receptors is a woman aged 55-70 years in good health and CMV-seropositive.

V gene TRBV18 combines with J gene TRBJ1-5; TRBD1 agrees at 7 bases. CDR3 length equals 18 residues. Germline V gene data show CDR1 as KGHSH and CDR2 as LQKENI. The junction had 17 bases not matched to a gene; V was cut back by 3 bases and J by 6 bases. In DNA form, the CDR3 reads TGTGCCAGCTCACCGAGAAGGACCACAGGGGATGGGGGTCAGCCCCAGCATTTT. Protein: CASSPRRTTGDGGQPQHF.

The V call is TRBV6-4, the J call TRBJ2-1; 8 nucleotides agree with TRBD2. The germline CDR1 and CDR2 sequences are MRHNA and SNTAGT. CDR3 length: 15 amino acids. The junction had 0 bases not matched to a gene; V was cut back by 2 bases and J by 0 bases. CDR3 region: CASSDGTSSYNEQFF. CDR3 coding DNA: TGTGCCAGCAGTGACGGGACTAGCTCCTACAATGAGCAGTTCTTC.

V usage is TRBV19 and J usage is TRBJ2-1; weak D call: TRBD2 (5 bases). The V and J ends lost 7 bases and 3 bases respectively, with 13 bases between them. This CDR3 spans 14 amino acids. Germline lookup yields CDR1 LNHDA and CDR2 SQIVND (reference sequence). CDR3 sequence (DNA): TGTGCCAGTACCTCTACGGACTTCTACAATGAGCAGTTCTTC. Residues: CASTSTDFYNEQFF.

The gene calls are TRBV6-5 and TRBJ1-5; D perhaps matches TRBD1 (5 bases). Germline CDR1 reads MNHEY; CDR2 reads SVGAGI. V gave up 0 bases and J gave up 4 bases, with 13 bases separating them. CDR3 length equals 16 residues. The CDR3 DNA follows: TGTGCCAGCAGTTACTCGAAACAGGATCCTAATCAGCCCCAGCATTTT. Its protein is CASSYSKQDPNQPQHF.

The rearrangement uses TRBV9 and TRBJ2-1, with 10 bases aligning to TRBD2. This CDR3 is 16 amino acids long. Germline V lookup: CDR1 SGDLS, CDR2 YYNGEE. Trimming cost V 2 bases and J 6 bases; bases outside gene matches: 8. In nucleotides, the CDR3 is TGTGCCAGCAGCGTTGTAGGCCTAGCGGGAGCCAATGAGCAGTTCTTC. It codes for CASSVVGLAGANEQFF.

CDR3 loop: CSTDHWRANTEAFF. CDR3 nucleotides: TGCAGCACCGACCATTGGCGGGCGAACACTGAAGCTTTCTTT. This chain uses TRBV29-1 with TRBJ1-1; D is unresolved. The germline V gene encodes CDR1 SQVTM and CDR2 ANQGSEA. With 8 bases removed from V and 1 base from J, the gap between germline ends came to 17 bases. The CDR3 spans 14 residues.

The DNA for the CDR3 is TGTGCCAGTAGTAGGAAACGACAGGGTGGTTACAATGAGCAGTTCTTC. As protein: CASSRKRQGGYNEQFF. This chain links TRBV19 with TRBJ2-1, with 7 bases identical to TRBD1. The CDR3 runs to 16 residues. Germline assignment: CDR1 LNHDA and CDR2 SQIVND (reference sequence). With 4 bases clipped from V and 4 bases from J, the junction kept 10 bases outside the gene matches.

The V gene is TRBV4-2, the J gene TRBJ2-2, with D maybe TRBD2 (5 bases). The V and J ends lost 2 bases and 2 bases respectively, with 15 bases between them. Germline V gives CDR1 LGHNA, CDR2 YNFKEQ. The CDR3 totals 17 residues. CDR3 sequence: CASSQMPSRTNTGELFF. The CDR3 coding sequence is TGTGCCAGCAGCCAAATGCCTAGCCGAACTAACACCGGGGAGCTGTTTTTT.

This sequence joins TRBV7-2 and TRBJ2-2, with 8 bases lining up with TRBD2. Unmatched junction bases numbered 10, after V lost 4 bases and J lost 6 bases. Per the germline V gene, CDR1 is SGHTA and CDR2 is FQGNSA. CDR3 length: 16 amino acids. Here the CDR3 reads CASSSPGLGGAGELFF. In nucleotides, the CDR3 is TGTGCCAGCAGCTCGCCGGGACTAGGTGGTGCCGGGGAGCTGTTTTTT.

This clone was recorded once. This chain links TRBV30 with TRBJ2-2; D gene uncertain. V was pared by 0 bases and J by 4 bases, with 6 bases between. CDR1 and CDR2 (germline): GTSNPN, SVGIG (reference sequence). This CDR3 has 13 amino acids. The CDR3 here is CAWSVPGTGELFF. CDR3 bases: TGTGCCTGGAGTGTACCCGGCACCGGGGAGCTGTTTTTT.

V gene TRBV2 combines with J gene TRBJ1-2, with D perhaps TRBD1 (6 bases). Trimming took off 4 bases at V and 10 bases at J, with 19 bases between the two ends. CDR3 size: 14 residues. CDR1 and CDR2 (germline): SNHLY, FYNNEI. CDR3 protein: CASSVQGPPGDYTF. CDR3 DNA: TGTGCCAGCAGTGTACAGGGCCCCCCGGGTGACTACACCTTC.

The chain links TRBV18 to TRBJ1-3, with a possible D match to TRBD1 (5 bases). The germline V and J ends were trimmed by 3 bases and 0 bases, with 9 bases remaining between them. The CDR3 consists of 15 residues. Germline CDR1 reads KGHSH; CDR2 reads LQKENI. The CDR3 loop is CASSPRQSSGNTIYF. The CDR3 DNA is TGTGCCAGCTCACCCCGACAGTCCTCTGGAAACACCATATATTTT.

The rearrangement uses TRBV7-9 and TRBJ2-2; 9 bases fit TRBD1. Germline loops: CDR1 SEHNR, CDR2 FQNEAQ (reference sequence). CDR3 size: 17 residues. Trimming took 2 bases from V and 1 from J; bases not matched to a gene: 5. This chain's CDR3 is CASSLTWTGENTGELFF. As DNA, the CDR3 is TGTGCCAGCAGCTTAACGTGGACAGGGGAGAACACCGGGGAGCTGTTTTTT.

The CDR3 sequence: CASSPAYEQYF. Written as DNA, the CDR3 is TGTGCCAGCAGTCCCGCCTACGAGCAGTACTTC. The rearrangement joins TRBV2 to TRBJ2-7; D unresolved. This CDR3 region has 11 residues. CDR1 SNHLY and CDR2 FYNNEI come from the germline V gene. Trimming removed 5 bases from V and 2 bases from J, with 4 bases in between. The whole variable domain, remainder taken from reference TRBV2 and TRBJ2-7, is EPEVTQTPSHQVTQMGQEVILRCVPISNHLYFYWYRQILGQKVEFLVSFYNNEISEKSEIFDDQFSVERPDGSNFTLKIRSTKLEDSAMYFCASSPAYEQYFGPGTRLTVT.

The chain employs TRBV28 and TRBJ2-7; TRBD2 might be the D (6 bases). The CDR3 length is 11 residues. Germline V lookup: CDR1 MDHEN, CDR2 SYDVKM. The ends were cut back, 8 bases at V and 3 bases at J, with 8 bases in the middle. Here the CDR3 DNA reads TGTGCCAGCTGGGGAGGCTACGAGCAGTACTTC. It yields the protein CASWGGYEQYF.

The chain has TRBV28 and TRBJ2-2; possible D gene TRBD1, 7 bases. The CDR3 covers 16 residues. The germline V gene encodes CDR1 MDHEN and CDR2 SYDVKM. Trimming took 6 bases from V and 2 from J, leaving 16 bases between them. The CDR3 bases are TGTGCCAGCAGATATCAGGGGGGCTTTAACACCGGGGAGCTGTTTTTT. It is translated as CASRYQGGFNTGELFF.

The chain carries TRBV5-1 and TRBJ2-5; the match to TRBD2 covers 9 bases. Matching the DNA end better, TRBJ2-7 makes the J call doubtful. In germline, CDR1 is SGHRS, CDR2 YFSETQ. The CDR3 spans 15 residues. The CDR3 loop is CASSLGGTSSYEQYF. For the CDR3, the DNA is TGCGCCAGCAGCTTGGGGGGGACTAGCAGCTACGAGCAGTACTTC.

This chain links TRBV6-1 with TRBJ2-4, with TRBD1 as a possible D gene (5 bases). The CDR3 loop spans 14 amino acids. V was clipped by 3 bases and J by 8 bases, with 14 bases between them. Germline lookup yields CDR1 MNHNS and CDR2 SASEGT. The CDR3 is CASSEQGIVYIQYF. In DNA, the CDR3 is TGTGCCAGCAGTGAGCAGGGTATAGTATACATTCAGTACTTC.

The chain is built from TRBV11-2 and TRBJ2-7; TRBD2 agrees at 10 bases. This CDR3 spans 15 amino acids. Per the germline V gene, CDR1 is SGHAT and CDR2 is FQNNGV. Trimming cost V 4 bases and J 3 bases; bases outside gene matches: 6. Here the CDR3 DNA reads TGTGCCAGCAGCTCAAGCGGGAGGGCGTACTACGAGCAGTACTTC. Translating it yields CASSSSGRAYYEQYF.

CDR3 loop: CASPLPDTQYF. The DNA for the CDR3 is TGTGCCAGTCCCCTCCCAGATACGCAGTATTTT. The gene calls are TRBV11-3 and TRBJ2-3; D is ambiguous. The CDR3 is 11 amino acids. Germline V CDR1 and CDR2: SGHNT, YENEEA. With 9 bases removed from V and 4 bases from J, the gap between germline ends came to 8 bases.